These 24 T cell receptor beta chains were sequenced from one sample in a study of blood T cells in healthy people across ages. The use of a sample-barcoded 5' primer and a J-beta primer mix characterized a second PCR of 7 to 11 cycles. MiXCR, run by TCRdb on the 5' RACE reads, gives a single entry per CDR3 protein. The table includes about 1.8 million distinct CDR3 sequences, approximately 50% detected once. The sample taken for sequencing was blood. The receptors originated from a woman aged 35 to 49 in good health.

The chain joins TRBV28 to TRBJ2-5; D not resolved. V dropped 7 bases and J dropped 5 bases, with 11 bases sitting between them. The germline CDR1 and CDR2 sequences are MDHEN and SYDVKM. This CDR3 region has 12 residues. The DNA of the CDR3 is TGTGCCAGCAAAGCGAGGTGGGAGACCCAGTACTTC. Amino acid sequence: CASKARWETQYF.

The gene calls are TRBV12-3 or TRBV12-4 and TRBJ2-1, with TRBD1 identical over 8 bases. The J call may be mistaken, given a closer DNA end match to TRBJ2-7. The length of the CDR3 is 14 residues. This CDR3 is CASGAGGSYNEQYF. The CDR3 bases are TGTGCCAGCGGCGCAGGGGGCAGTTACAATGAGCAGTACTTC.

With respect to this clonotype: The junction shows a germline mismatch at one end, possibly a read error. The chain employs TRBV20-1 and TRBJ2-5, with 15 bases fitting TRBD2. CDR3 length: 17 residues. Germline CDR1 and CDR2: DFQATT and SNEGSKA (reference sequence). The CDR3 DNA is TGCGGTGCCAGTGACGTGGGACTAGCGGGGGGTACGAAGACCCAGTACTTC. Translated: CGASDVGLAGGTKTQYF.

This chain connects TRBV6-5 to TRBJ2-5; no reliable D call. The germline V gene encodes CDR1 MNHEY and CDR2 SVGAGI. V lost 0 bases to trimming and J lost 5 bases, with 7 bases between them. This CDR3 is 13 amino acids long. DNA of the CDR3: TGTGCCAGCAGTTACTCGCGGTGGGAGACCCAGTACTTC. Residues: CASSYSRWETQYF.

The table lists this clonotype with a count of one. CDR3 in DNA: TGTGCCAGCAGTCAAGCTAGCGGGGGACCTACAGAGCAGTACTTC. Protein sequence: CASSQASGGPTEQYF. The chain uses TRBV6-6 and TRBJ2-5; 10 bases align to TRBD2. Germline V CDR1 and CDR2: MNHNY, SVGAGI (reference sequence). The CDR3 totals 15 residues. V shed 5 bases and J 11 bases; nucleotides not matched to a gene: 14.

The chain joins TRBV6-5 to TRBJ1-2, with D uncertain. Germline V gene lookup returns CDR1 MNHEY and CDR2 SVGAGI. The CDR3 sequence is 14 residues long. Trimming took off 4 bases at V and 7 bases at J, with 16 bases between the two ends. CDR3 in amino acids: CASSSRTLLGGYTF. The CDR3 DNA sequence: TGTGCCAGCAGTTCAAGGACCCTTTTGGGTGGCTACACCTTC.

This sequence joins TRBV7-2 and TRBJ2-1; 9 bases line up with TRBD1. This CDR3 is built from 15 residues. V shed 6 bases, J shed 4 bases, and the junction held 7 bases outside the gene matches. Germline V gene data show CDR1 as SGHTA and CDR2 as FQGNSA. The CDR3 loop reads CASSPDRGIYNEQFF. The CDR3 DNA is TGTGCCAGCAGTCCGGACAGGGGAATTTACAATGAGCAGTTCTTC.

This clonotype turned up a few times. V gene TRBV14 combines with J gene TRBJ2-1; TRBD1 is a possible D gene (6 bases). The CDR3 runs 12 residues. CDR1 SGHDN and CDR2 FVKESK come from the germline V gene. V was clipped by 3 bases and J by 9 bases, with 9 bases between them. The CDR3 reads CASSQGAGEQFF. DNA of the CDR3: TGTGCCAGCAGCCAGGGGGCTGGTGAGCAGTTCTTC.

The CDR3 here is CASSLQRGNGRDTQYF. The CDR3 nucleotides are TGTGCCAGCAGCTTACAGCGGGGGAACGGACGAGATACGCAGTATTTT. This chain joins TRBV7-2 and TRBJ2-3, with TRBD2 matching over 8 bases. J lost 5 bases, V lost 2 bases, and 9 bases had no gene match. This CDR3 has 16 amino acids. The V gene's germline CDR1 is SGHTA and CDR2 FQGNSA.

The chain uses TRBV3-1 and TRBJ1-2; D not resolved. This CDR3 has 16 residues. Per germline, CDR1 LGHDT and CDR2 YNNKEL (reference sequence). The germline V and J ends were trimmed by 5 bases and 2 bases, with 18 bases remaining between them. For the CDR3, the DNA is TGTGCCAGCAGCGAAGTGGCCGGGCCCTCCAACTATGGCTACACCTTC. Amino acid sequence: CASSEVAGPSNYGYTF.

This clonotype has more than one count but fewer than ten. V is TRBV28 and J is TRBJ1-6, with a weak D call TRBD1 (6 bases). V lost 4 bases, J lost 6 bases, and 10 bases lay in between. CDR3 size: 14 residues. The germline CDR1 and CDR2 sequences are MDHEN and SYDVKM. The CDR3 loop reads CASSSTGRNSPLHF. The CDR3 region has the DNA TGTGCCAGCAGTTCCACAGGGCGTAATTCACCCCTCCACTTT.

The J gene is TRBJ2-1, the V gene TRBV7-9; TRBD2 agrees at 8 bases. Germline V gene data show CDR1 as SEHNR and CDR2 as FQNEAQ (reference sequence). V lost 6 bases to trimming and J lost 5 bases; unmatched junction nucleotides: 6. The CDR3 is 14 amino acids. The CDR3 nucleotides are TGTGCCAGCAGAGATAGCGGGGCTAACAATGAGCAGTTCTTC. Residues: CASRDSGANNEQFF.

This clonotype was detected once. V usage is TRBV12-3 or TRBV12-4 and J usage is TRBJ1-5; tentatively, D is TRBD1 (6 bases). The CDR3 is 16 residues long. V lost 0 bases and J 0 bases, leaving 9 bases between the germline ends. CDR3 DNA: TGTGCCAGCAGTTTAGCAGGGGGATTTAGCAATCAGCCCCAGCATTTT. Translating gives CASSLAGGFSNQPQHF.

This clonotype was seen only a few times. The rearrangement joins TRBV28 to TRBJ2-1; D is possibly TRBD2 (6 bases). The better agreement between TRBJ2-7 and the DNA end casts doubt on the J call. Germline V lookup: CDR1 MDHEN, CDR2 SYDVKM. This CDR3 is built from 15 residues. The CDR3 region is CASSLGGSSYNEQYF. DNA of the CDR3: TGTGCCAGCAGTTTAGGGGGGAGCTCCTACAATGAGCAGTACTTC.

This chain connects TRBV20-1 to TRBJ1-1; D gene uncertain. This CDR3 region has 13 residues. From germline, CDR1 is DFQATT and CDR2 SNEGSKA (reference sequence). The germline V and J ends were trimmed by 2 bases and 11 bases, with 18 bases remaining between them. The CDR3 reads CSARPSGPAGAFF. The CDR3 nucleotides are TGCAGTGCTAGACCCTCTGGGCCGGCGGGGGCTTTCTTT.

The genes are TRBV20-1 and TRBJ2-4; possibly TRBD1 for D (5 bases). The J call may be in error: the DNA end matches TRBJ2-7 better. The germline gives CDR1 DFQATT, CDR2 SNEGSKA (reference sequence). The CDR3 has 15 amino acids. The CDR3 DNA is TGCAGTGCCTTTAATGGGGCGAGGATCAACTACGAGCAGTACTTC. Protein: CSAFNGARINYEQYF.

This clonotype was seen more than once but under ten times. This chain joins TRBV13 and TRBJ2-7; 9 nucleotides align to TRBD1. The CDR3 totals 15 residues. J was trimmed by 5 bases and V by 1 base; bases with no gene match: 6. The germline V gene has CDR1 PRHDT and CDR2 FYEKMQ (reference sequence). The CDR3 sequence: CASSLARDRAHEQYF. In DNA form, the CDR3 reads TGTGCCAGCAGCTTAGCTCGGGACAGGGCCCACGAGCAGTACTTC.

The chain links TRBV20-1 to TRBJ1-2; 12 bases align to TRBD1. CDR1 and CDR2 from the germline V gene are DFQATT and SNEGSKA (reference sequence). The CDR3 totals 15 residues. Trimming cost V 6 bases and J 6 bases; bases outside gene matches: 11. Here the CDR3 reads CSARARDRGHHGYTF. CDR3 in DNA: TGCAGTGCGCGCGCCCGGGACAGGGGGCATCATGGCTACACCTTC.

The rearrangement uses TRBV7-2 and TRBJ2-3, with D perhaps matching TRBD2 (6 bases). The CDR3 runs to 13 residues. The ends were cut back, 7 bases at V and 4 bases at J, with 12 bases in the middle. The germline V gene has CDR1 SGHTA and CDR2 FQGNSA. CDR3 in amino acids: CASNQGGSDTQYF. CDR3 bases: TGTGCCAGCAACCAGGGAGGTTCAGATACGCAGTATTTT. The complete variable domain, with remaining parts taken from reference TRBV7-2 and TRBJ2-3, reads GAGVSQSPSNKVTEKGKDVELRCDPISGHTALYWYRQSLGQGLEFLIYFQGNSAPDKSGLPSDRFSAERTGGSVSTLTIQRTQQEDSAVYLCASNQGGSDTQYFGPGTRLTVL.

Points on this clonotype: It may be a read error: a sequence one base away is much more abundant. The chain joins TRBV5-1 to TRBJ2-7; 11 bases agree with TRBD2. The CDR3 spans 16 residues. CDR1 SGHRS and CDR2 YFSETQ come from the germline V gene. Losses at the gene ends were 0 bases for V and 7 bases for J; bases not matched to a gene: 9. CDR3: CASSLGLAGGNNEQYF. In nucleotides, the CDR3 is TGCGCCAGCAGCTTGGGCCTAGCGGGGGGAAACAATGAGCAGTACTTC.

This chain links TRBV6-6 with TRBJ2-5; D not certain. CDR3 length: 15 amino acids. Trimming removed 2 bases from V and 4 bases from J, with 14 bases in between. Germline V gives CDR1 MNHNY, CDR2 SVGAGI (reference sequence). This CDR3 is CASSYHPVTPETQYF. The CDR3 DNA reads as TGTGCCAGCAGTTACCACCCTGTTACTCCAGAGACCCAGTACTTC.

The chain carries TRBV7-8 and TRBJ2-1, with D tentatively TRBD2 (6 bases). The CDR3 has 14 amino acids. Germline V gene data show CDR1 as SGHVS and CDR2 as FQNEAQ. V lost 1 base to trimming and J lost 9 bases, with 13 bases between them. CDR3 in DNA: TGTGCCAGCAGCTTAGAGGCCGGGGGTGCTGAGCAGTTCTTC. Its translation: CASSLEAGGAEQFF.

The table lists this clonotype with a few counts. The chain couples TRBV28 to TRBJ1-2; D is undetermined. CDR1 is MDHEN and CDR2 is SYDVKM in the germline V gene. V lost 4 bases and J lost 4, with 13 bases in between. The CDR3 sequence is 14 residues long. CDR3 in amino acids: CASSSPPGSYGYTF. Written as DNA, the CDR3 is TGTGCCAGCAGTTCCCCCCCCGGAAGCTATGGCTACACCTTC.

The gene calls are TRBV13 and TRBJ1-2, with TRBD1 identical over 9 bases. This CDR3 spans 17 amino acids. Germline trimming cut 1 base from V and 4 bases from J; bases unmatched to any gene: 10. From germline, CDR1 is PRHDT and CDR2 FYEKMQ (reference sequence). The CDR3 sequence is CASSLAGDRVFTYGYTF. The CDR3 bases are TGTGCCAGCAGCTTAGCTGGGGACAGGGTTTTCACCTATGGCTACACCTTC.